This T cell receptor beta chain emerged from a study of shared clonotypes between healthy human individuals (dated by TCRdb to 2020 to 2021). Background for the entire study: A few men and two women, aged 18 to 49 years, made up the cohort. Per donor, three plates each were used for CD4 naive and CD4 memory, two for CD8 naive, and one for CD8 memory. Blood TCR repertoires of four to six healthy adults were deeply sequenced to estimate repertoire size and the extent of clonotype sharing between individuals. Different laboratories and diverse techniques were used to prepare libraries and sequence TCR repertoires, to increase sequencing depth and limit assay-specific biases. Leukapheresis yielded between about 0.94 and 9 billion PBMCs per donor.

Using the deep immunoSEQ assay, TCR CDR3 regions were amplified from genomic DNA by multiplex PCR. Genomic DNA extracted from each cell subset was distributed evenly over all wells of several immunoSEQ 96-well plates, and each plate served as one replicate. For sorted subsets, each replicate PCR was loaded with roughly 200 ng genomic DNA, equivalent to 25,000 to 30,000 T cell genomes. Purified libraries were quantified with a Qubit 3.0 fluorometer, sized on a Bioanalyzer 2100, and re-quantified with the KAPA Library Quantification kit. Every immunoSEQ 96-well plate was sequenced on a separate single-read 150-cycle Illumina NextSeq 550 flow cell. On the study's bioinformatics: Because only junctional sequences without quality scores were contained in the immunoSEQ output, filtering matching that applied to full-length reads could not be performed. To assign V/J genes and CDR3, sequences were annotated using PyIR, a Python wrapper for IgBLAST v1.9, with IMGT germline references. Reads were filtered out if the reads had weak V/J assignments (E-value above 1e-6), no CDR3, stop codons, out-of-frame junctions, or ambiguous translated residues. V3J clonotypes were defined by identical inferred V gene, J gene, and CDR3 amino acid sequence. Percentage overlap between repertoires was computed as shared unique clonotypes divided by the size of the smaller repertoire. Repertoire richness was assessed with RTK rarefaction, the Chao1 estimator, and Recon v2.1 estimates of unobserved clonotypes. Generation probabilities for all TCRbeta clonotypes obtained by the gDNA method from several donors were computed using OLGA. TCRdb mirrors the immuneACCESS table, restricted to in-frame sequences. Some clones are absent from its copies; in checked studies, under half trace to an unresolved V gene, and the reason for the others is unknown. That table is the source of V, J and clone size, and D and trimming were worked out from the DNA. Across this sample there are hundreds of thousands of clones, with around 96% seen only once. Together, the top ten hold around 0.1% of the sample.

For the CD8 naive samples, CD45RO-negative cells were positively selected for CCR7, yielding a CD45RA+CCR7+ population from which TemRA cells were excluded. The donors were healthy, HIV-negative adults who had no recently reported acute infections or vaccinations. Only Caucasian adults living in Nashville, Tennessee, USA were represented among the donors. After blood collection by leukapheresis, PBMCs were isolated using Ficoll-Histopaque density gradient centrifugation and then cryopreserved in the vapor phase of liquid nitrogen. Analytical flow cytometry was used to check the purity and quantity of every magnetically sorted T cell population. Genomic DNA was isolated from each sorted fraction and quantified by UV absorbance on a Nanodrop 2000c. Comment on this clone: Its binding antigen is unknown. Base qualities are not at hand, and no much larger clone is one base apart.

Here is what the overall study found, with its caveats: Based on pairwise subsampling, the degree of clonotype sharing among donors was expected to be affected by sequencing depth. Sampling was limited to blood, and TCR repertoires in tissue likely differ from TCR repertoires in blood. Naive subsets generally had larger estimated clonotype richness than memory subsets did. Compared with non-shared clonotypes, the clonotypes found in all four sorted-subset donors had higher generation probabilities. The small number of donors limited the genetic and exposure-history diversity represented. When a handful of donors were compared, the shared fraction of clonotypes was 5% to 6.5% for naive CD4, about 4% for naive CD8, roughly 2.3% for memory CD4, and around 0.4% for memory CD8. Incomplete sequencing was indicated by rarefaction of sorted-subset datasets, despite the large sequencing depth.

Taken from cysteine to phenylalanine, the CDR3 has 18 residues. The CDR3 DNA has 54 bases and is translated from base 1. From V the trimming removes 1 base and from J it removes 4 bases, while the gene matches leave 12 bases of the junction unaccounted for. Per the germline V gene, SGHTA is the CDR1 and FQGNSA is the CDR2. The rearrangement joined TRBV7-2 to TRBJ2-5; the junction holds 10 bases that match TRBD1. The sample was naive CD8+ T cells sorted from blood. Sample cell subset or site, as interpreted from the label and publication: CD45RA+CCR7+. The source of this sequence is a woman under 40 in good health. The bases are TGTGCCAGCAGCTTAGGTCCCGGGACAGGGGCGCAGGGAGAGACCCAGTACTTC. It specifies CASSLGPGTGAQGETQYF.